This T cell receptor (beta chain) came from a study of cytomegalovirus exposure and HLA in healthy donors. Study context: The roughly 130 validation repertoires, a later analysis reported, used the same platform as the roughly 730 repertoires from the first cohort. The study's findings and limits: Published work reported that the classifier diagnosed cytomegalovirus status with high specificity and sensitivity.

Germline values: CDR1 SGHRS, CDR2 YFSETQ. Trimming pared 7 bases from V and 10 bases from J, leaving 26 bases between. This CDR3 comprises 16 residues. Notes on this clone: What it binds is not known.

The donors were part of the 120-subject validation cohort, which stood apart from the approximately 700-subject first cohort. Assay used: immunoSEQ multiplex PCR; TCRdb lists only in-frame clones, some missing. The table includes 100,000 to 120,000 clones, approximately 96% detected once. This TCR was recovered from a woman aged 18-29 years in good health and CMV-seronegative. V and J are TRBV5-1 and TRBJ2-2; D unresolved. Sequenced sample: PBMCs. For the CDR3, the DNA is TGCGCCAGCGCCCGTGCGGATACCAGCCGCTCCGAGGAGCTGTTTTTT. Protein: CASARADTSRSEELFF.